These 13 T cell receptor beta chains originate from one sample sequenced in a study of blood T cell repertoires in COVID-19. The method was immunoSEQ multiplex PCR; TCRdb's version includes in-frame clones alone and lacks a portion of them. The sample lists under 250,000 clones, around 83% seen once, with around 8.1% in the top ten. The source material was peripheral blood. The receptor set was obtained from a man in his forties with active or convalescent COVID-19.

V is TRBV6-1 and J is TRBJ1-1, with D possibly being TRBD1 (5 bases). CDR1 MNHNS and CDR2 SASEGT come from the germline V gene. V gave up 1 base and J gave up 11 bases, with 11 bases separating them. CDR3 length equals 12 residues. The CDR3 is CASSEGQWAAFF. CDR3 DNA: TGTGCCAGCAGTGAAGGACAGTGGGCGGCTTTCTTT.

V usage is TRBV29-1 and J usage is TRBJ2-3, with 7 bases matching TRBD1. CDR1 SQVTM and CDR2 ANQGSEA come from the germline V gene. The CDR3 loop spans 13 amino acids. V trimming: 7 bases; J trimming: 3 bases; junction bases outside the gene matches: 7. CDR3 region: CSATGTATDTQYF. For the CDR3, the DNA is TGCAGCGCCACCGGGACAGCAACAGATACGCAGTATTTT.

The chain links TRBV6-5 to TRBJ2-7, with a tentative D call TRBD1 (7 bases). The germline V gene encodes CDR1 MNHEY and CDR2 SVGAGI. CDR3 length equals 14 residues. V was shortened by 2 bases and J by 3 bases, with 11 bases between the two germline ends. The CDR3 region has the DNA TGTGCCAGCAGTTACGGGCAGGGGGGCTACGAGCAGTACTTC. It encodes CASSYGQGGYEQYF.

This chain connects TRBV5-1 to TRBJ1-5, with 10 bases fitting TRBD1. With V trimmed by 3 bases and J by 3 bases, 3 bases remained unmatched. Per the germline V gene, CDR1 is SGHRS and CDR2 is YFSETQ. The CDR3 is 15 residues long. The CDR3 reads CASSWGTGDNQPQHF. The CDR3 DNA reads TGCGCCAGCAGCTGGGGGACAGGGGACAATCAGCCCCAGCATTTT.

The rearrangement joins TRBV25-1 to TRBJ1-2; no reliable D call. The CDR3 contains 13 residues. With 4 bases removed from V and 3 bases from J, the gap between germline ends came to 9 bases. Germline V gene sequence: CDR1 MGHDK, CDR2 SYGVNS. CDR3 loop: CASSASAYYGYTF. CDR3 DNA sequence: TGTGCCAGCAGTGCGTCCGCGTACTATGGCTACACCTTC.

The chain combines TRBV6-5 with TRBJ2-1; D gene ambiguous. Germline V gene data show CDR1 as MNHEY and CDR2 as SVGAGI. The CDR3 is 11 residues long. Trimming removed 6 bases from V and 7 bases from J, with 7 bases in between. The CDR3: CASRGVNEQFF. In DNA form, the CDR3 reads TGTGCCAGCAGGGGCGTTAATGAGCAGTTCTTC.

This chain uses TRBV6-4 with TRBJ2-3, with a possible D match to TRBD2 (6 bases). Trimming left V 4 bases short and J 2 bases short, with 13 bases between. CDR3 length equals 15 residues. Germline V lookup: CDR1 MRHNA, CDR2 SNTAGT. The CDR3 sequence is CASSATAGNTDTQYF. The DNA for the CDR3 is TGTGCCAGCAGTGCAACGGCGGGGAACACAGATACGCAGTATTTT.

V is TRBV6-5 and J is TRBJ1-1; D perhaps matches TRBD1 (5 bases). This CDR3 comprises 13 residues. Germline values: CDR1 MNHEY, CDR2 SVGAGI. Trimming left V 5 bases short and J 9 bases short, with 16 bases between. CDR3 in DNA: TGTGCCAGCAGTCCACTCAACGACAGAAAAGCTTTCTTT. This encodes CASSPLNDRKAFF.

This clone showed up just once. The rearrangement uses TRBV5-6 and TRBJ1-3, with D unclear. Germline V CDR1 and CDR2: SGHDT, YYEEEE. The CDR3 runs 16 residues. Deletions cut 4 bases from V and 2 bases from J, with 16 bases between. As DNA, the CDR3 is TGTGCCAGCAGCACGAGAGGGCGCGGGGCTGGAAACACCATATATTTT. It encodes CASSTRGRGAGNTIYF.

CDR3: CASSAQRTFFNEQFF. The CDR3 coding sequence is TGTGCCAGCAGCGCACAGCGGACCTTCTTCAATGAGCAGTTCTTC. The chain links TRBV11-2 to TRBJ2-1; tentative D call: TRBD2 (5 bases). This CDR3 has 15 amino acids. V gave up 5 bases and J gave up 6 bases, with 17 bases separating them. Germline values: CDR1 SGHAT, CDR2 FQNNGV.

The J gene is TRBJ2-3, the V gene TRBV5-8, with 12 bases that match TRBD2. Germline V gives CDR1 SGHTS, CDR2 YDEGEE. V was clipped by 4 bases and J by 5 bases; unmatched bases: 2. This CDR3 has 14 amino acids. CDR3 DNA: TGTGCCAGCAGCCTGACTAGCGGGAGAGATACGCAGTATTTT. This translates into CASSLTSGRDTQYF.

V and J are TRBV24-1 and TRBJ2-3; TRBD2 matches at 7 bases. The CDR3 is 15 residues long. Trimming took 5 bases from V and 5 from J; bases not matched to a gene: 9. Germline V gene lookup returns CDR1 KGHDR and CDR2 SFDVKD. DNA for the CDR3: TGTGCCACCAGTGCTTTAGCGGGTTCGAGAGATACGCAGTATTTT. The encoded protein is CATSALAGSRDTQYF.

The chain couples TRBV2 to TRBJ1-5, with D possibly TRBD1 on 6 matching bases. The CDR3 runs 14 residues. Germline assignment: CDR1 SNHLY and CDR2 FYNNEI. Trimming shortened V by 5 bases and J by 3 bases, and 11 bases separated the two germline ends. The CDR3: CASSSTGSNQPQHF. In DNA form, the CDR3 reads TGTGCCAGCAGTAGTACAGGGTCCAATCAGCCCCAGCATTTT.